Presented here are 24 T cell receptor beta chains from one specimen sequenced in a study of shared clonotypes between healthy human individuals (dated by TCRdb to about 2020). Libraries were made using the immunoSEQ multiplex PCR assay. TCRdb's version of the immuneACCESS table is confined to in-frame rearrangements and falls short of the full clone set. An unresolved V gene accounts for under half of the shortfall where checked; the remainder is of unknown origin. The sample table lists millions of clones, around 90% of them with a count of one. 0.11% to 0.15% of the sample lies in the top ten. Sequencing was carried out using naive CD4+ T cells sorted from blood. Taken with the paper, the label for cell subset or site translates to: CD45RA+ positively selected. These receptors all come from a man between 18 and 35 years old in good health.

The chain combines TRBV5-4 with TRBJ2-7; 7 bases are a match to TRBD1. The CDR3 is 14 amino acids. Germline loops: CDR1 SGHNT, CDR2 YYREEE (reference sequence). J was trimmed by 4 bases and V by 0 bases; bases with no gene match: 4. CDR3 sequence reads: CASSLAGQVYEQYF. The CDR3 nucleotides are TGTGCCAGCAGCTTGGCTGGACAGGTTTACGAGCAGTACTTC.

The chain links TRBV30 to TRBJ2-7; 7 bases fit TRBD2. V gave up 0 bases and J gave up 5 bases; unmatched junction bases: 7. The CDR3 runs to 14 residues. The germline V gene has CDR1 GTSNPN and CDR2 SVGIG (reference sequence). The DNA of the CDR3 is TGTGCCTGGAGTGTCGGCGGAGGACTAGACGAGCAGTACTTC. It codes for CAWSVGGGLDEQYF.

This rearrangement joins TRBV25-1 to TRBJ2-3; no clear D. Trimming left V 3 bases short and J 1 base short, with 8 bases between. The CDR3 spans 14 residues. Per germline, CDR1 MGHDK and CDR2 SYGVNS. The CDR3 DNA sequence: TGTGCCAGCAGTGACGCGAGAGGCACAGATACGCAGTATTTT. Translated, it gives CASSDARGTDTQYF.

The J gene is TRBJ2-7, the V gene TRBV5-1; 8 nucleotides agree with TRBD2. The germline gives CDR1 SGHRS, CDR2 YFSETQ. The V segment lost 4 bases and the J segment 2 bases; nucleotides outside the gene matches: 5. CDR3 length equals 14 residues. As DNA, the CDR3 is TGCGCCAGCAGCACCTCGGGGGGGCCCTACGAGCAGTACTTC. Amino acids: CASSTSGGPYEQYF.

The chain has TRBV5-6 and TRBJ2-7, with D possibly matching TRBD2 (5 bases). V lost 1 base, J lost 6 bases, and 14 bases lay in between. The V gene's germline CDR1 is SGHDT and CDR2 YYEEEE. The CDR3 spans 14 residues. The CDR3 region has the DNA TGTGCCAGCAGCTTGTTTAGGACTCCGGCCGAGCAGTACTTC. Protein sequence: CASSLFRTPAEQYF.

CDR3 bases: TGCGCCAGCAGCCGGGCGGGACAGGGTCTCGTTGAAGCTTTCTTT. Translation: CASSRAGQGLVEAFF. The rearrangement links TRBV4-3 to TRBJ1-1; 9 positions agree with TRBD1. This CDR3 has 15 amino acids. V dropped 4 bases and J dropped 7; count of bases not matched to a gene: 10. Per the germline V gene, CDR1 is LGHNA and CDR2 is YSLEER.

The CDR3 spells CASSPRSTGELFF. Here the CDR3 DNA reads TGTGCCAGCAGCCCCCGGTCCACCGGGGAGCTGTTTTTT. This chain connects TRBV13 to TRBJ2-2, with no clear D. The V gene's germline CDR1 is PRHDT and CDR2 FYEKMQ (reference sequence). The CDR3 runs 13 residues. The V end lost 5 bases, the J end lost 4 bases, and 8 bases lay between the germline ends. Combining the CDR3 with reference TRBV13 and TRBJ2-2 gives the whole variable domain AAGVIQSPRHLIKEKRETATLKCYPIPRHDTVYWYQQGPGQDPQFLISFYEKMQSDKGSIPDRFSAQQFSDYHSELNMSSLELGDSALYFCASSPRSTGELFFGEGSRLTVL.

As regards this clone: Other DNA sequences in this specimen translate into the identical CDR3. The chain carries TRBV5-1 and TRBJ2-2; the D gene is possibly TRBD1 (6 bases). Germline CDR1 SGHRS, CDR2 YFSETQ. V lost 3 bases to trimming and J lost 4 bases, with 10 bases between them. The CDR3 runs to 14 residues. Here the CDR3 reads CASSSGQPTGELFF. The CDR3 nucleotides are TGCGCCAGCAGCTCAGGACAGCCCACCGGGGAGCTGTTTTTT.

The chain employs TRBV29-1 and TRBJ1-1; D is ambiguous. Trimming removed 4 bases at V and 1 base at J, with 10 bases between. From germline, CDR1 is SQVTM and CDR2 ANQGSEA. This CDR3 spans 13 amino acids. The CDR3 sequence: CSVASSENTEAFF. Here the CDR3 DNA reads TGCAGCGTTGCATCGTCCGAGAACACTGAAGCTTTCTTT.

This sequence joins TRBV2 and TRBJ1-2, with a possible D match to TRBD1 (5 bases). Germline V gene sequence: CDR1 SNHLY, CDR2 FYNNEI. The CDR3 contains 15 residues. V lost 7 bases to trimming and J lost 2 bases, with 17 bases between them. Here the CDR3 DNA reads TGTGCCAGCAATTCAAATCGGGGCGGAAACTATGGCTACACCTTC. It is translated as CASNSNRGGNYGYTF.

This chain connects TRBV7-6 to TRBJ2-7; tentatively, D is TRBD2 (5 bases). The CDR3 is 14 amino acids. Germline CDR1 is SGHVS and CDR2 is FNYEAQ. V lost 0 bases, J lost 3 bases, and 9 bases lay in between. CDR3 region: CASSLADGNYEQYF. For the CDR3, the DNA is TGTGCCAGCAGCTTAGCCGACGGGAACTACGAGCAGTACTTC.

Only one count was recorded for this clone. This sample also contains other DNA sequences that code for the same CDR3. The chain employs TRBV7-9 and TRBJ2-7; 8 bases are shared with TRBD1. From germline, CDR1 is SEHNR and CDR2 FQNEAQ (reference sequence). Losses at the gene ends were 6 bases for V and 1 base for J; bases not matched to a gene: 5. This CDR3 is 14 amino acids long. The CDR3 DNA reads as TGTGCCAGCAGTTTCACAGGGGGATCCTACGAGCAGTACTTC. As protein: CASSFTGGSYEQYF.

The chain links TRBV5-4 to TRBJ2-2; D may be TRBD2 (5 bases). V lost 1 base to trimming and J lost 6 bases, with 19 bases between them. CDR1 and CDR2 (germline): SGHNT, YYREEE (reference sequence). This CDR3 contains 17 residues. In DNA, the CDR3 is TGTGCCAGCAGCTTGCGGGGTCGAGGTTGGTCATCCGGGGAGCTGTTTTTT. Protein product: CASSLRGRGWSSGELFF.

This clone was observed a handful of times. The CDR3 region is CATSRGGLGQPQHF. As DNA, the CDR3 is TGTGCCACCAGCAGAGGTGGGTTGGGTCAGCCCCAGCATTTT. This chain uses TRBV15 with TRBJ1-5; no firm D call. From germline, CDR1 is LNHNV and CDR2 YYDKDF (reference sequence). The germline V and J ends were trimmed by 1 base and 6 bases, with 10 bases remaining between them. CDR3 length: 14 amino acids.

The gene calls are TRBV2 and TRBJ2-3; D is possibly TRBD1 (5 bases). Germline V gives CDR1 SNHLY, CDR2 FYNNEI. CDR3 length: 15 residues. The germline V and J ends were trimmed by 6 bases and 5 bases, with 18 bases remaining between them. This CDR3 reads CASSVPDSSQDTQYF. CDR3 bases: TGTGCCAGCAGCGTACCCGACAGTTCACAAGATACGCAGTATTTT.

The chain combines TRBV27 with TRBJ2-7; D is ambiguous. With 4 bases removed from V and 1 base from J, the gap between germline ends came to 11 bases. CDR1 is MNHEY, CDR2 SMNVEV, per germline (reference sequence). CDR3 size: 14 residues. The CDR3 DNA reads TGTGCCAGCAGTTCCGTTATAGGGTCCTACGAGCAGTACTTC. Translating it yields CASSSVIGSYEQYF.

The rearrangement joins TRBV11-3 to TRBJ2-7; 11 bases align to TRBD1. After removal of 5 bases from V and 6 bases from J, the junction contained 3 bases not matched to a gene. The CDR3 length is 13 residues. Germline V gives CDR1 SGHNT, CDR2 YENEEA. The CDR3 reads CASSPGTGGEQYF. The CDR3 nucleotides are TGTGCCAGCAGCCCCGGGACAGGGGGCGAGCAGTACTTC.

V is TRBV7-2 and J is TRBJ2-3; D is possibly TRBD2 (5 bases). CDR1 is SGHTA and CDR2 is FQGNSA in the germline V gene. This CDR3 has 15 residues. Trimming pared 0 bases from V and 3 bases from J, leaving 10 bases between. The CDR3 DNA follows: TGTGCCAGCAGCTTAGCGGGAGAGAAGACAGATACGCAGTATTTT. It translates to CASSLAGEKTDTQYF.

Details on this clone: The identical CDR3 is also encoded by other nucleotide sequences in the sample. The chain joins TRBV6-5 to TRBJ2-7, with TRBD2 matching 10 bases. Per the germline V gene, CDR1 is MNHEY and CDR2 is SVGAGI. V was pared by 5 bases and J by 6 bases, with 7 bases of the junction left unmatched. This CDR3 is built from 14 residues. CDR3 coding DNA: TGTGCCAGCAGTCCCGGGTTAGCGGGAGGCGAGCAGTACTTC. Translating it yields CASSPGLAGGEQYF.

The genes are TRBV11-1 and TRBJ1-2; 10 bases match TRBD1. CDR3 length equals 15 residues. Germline V lookup: CDR1 SGHAT, CDR2 FQDESV (reference sequence). Trimming cost V 5 bases and J 2 bases; bases outside gene matches: 5. The CDR3 loop is CASSRGTGANYGYTF. The DNA for the CDR3 is TGTGCCAGCAGCCGCGGGACAGGGGCGAACTATGGCTACACCTTC.

The chain joins TRBV7-9 to TRBJ2-7; no definite D call. This CDR3 is built from 12 residues. CDR1 SEHNR and CDR2 FQNEAQ come from the germline V gene (reference sequence). V was pared by 4 bases and J by 2 bases, with 6 bases between. This CDR3 reads CASSYLPYEQYF. CDR3 bases: TGTGCCAGCAGCTATCTTCCCTACGAGCAGTACTTC.

The J gene is TRBJ1-5, the V gene TRBV10-3; D is possibly TRBD1 (6 bases). The CDR3 loop spans 14 amino acids. In germline, CDR1 is ENHRY, CDR2 SYGVKD. Deletions cut 10 bases from V and 6 bases from J, with 19 bases between. The chain's CDR3 is CATRGGGQVQPQHF. CDR3 sequence (DNA): TGTGCCACCAGGGGAGGGGGTCAGGTTCAGCCCCAGCATTTT.

CDR3 DNA sequence: TGTGCCAGCAGCTTATTGCACAGGGGGCGCATTCCTGGAGCTTTCTTT. Encoded protein: CASSLLHRGRIPGAFF. The J gene is TRBJ1-1, the V gene TRBV7-9; 9 positions match TRBD1. Germline lookup yields CDR1 SEHNR and CDR2 FQNEAQ (reference sequence). V lost 2 bases and J lost 10; bases outside the gene matches: 14. CDR3 length equals 16 residues.

The chain recombines TRBV7-2 with TRBJ2-3; tentatively, D is TRBD2 (5 bases). CDR1 SGHTA and CDR2 FQGNSA come from the germline V gene. This CDR3 is built from 14 residues. The ends were cut back, 5 bases at V and 3 bases at J, with 12 bases in the middle. The CDR3: CASSPRRGTDTQYF. The CDR3 coding sequence is TGTGCCAGCAGCCCCCGTCGGGGAACAGATACGCAGTATTTT.